The sequence of this TCR beta chain was determined in a study of blood T cell repertoires in COVID-19 (dated by TCRdb to about 2020). The study in broad terms: The collaborator samples originated in the United States, Italy and Spain and spanned the acute and convalescent phases of COVID-19. Samples were obtained from the ongoing ImmuneRACE study (first 160 participants) and from about 1,300 subjects provided by 6 global collaborators. Deeply sampled blood TCRbeta repertoires from subjects exposed to, actively infected with, or recovered from COVID-19 were included in the dataset. Where available, HLA class I and class II types were obtained from metadata supplied by the sample provider rather than from assay-based typing. The material from the prospective study consisted of cDNA or gDNA derived from T cells, B-cell-depleted T cells, or PBMCs. A freely available public database, intended as a resource for researchers studying the immune response to SARS-CoV-2, is where the repertoires were released. A de-identified subject ID, COVID-19 status, age in years and sex were almost always included in the sample metadata. Overall results and qualifications from the work: The amount of clinical and demographic metadata varied by source and participant and was provided uncurated.

The immunoSEQ Assay, a bias-controlled multiplex PCR, was used to amplify TCRbeta CDR3 regions from genomic DNA. The source study handled its data this way. The number of nucleated cells in each sample was estimated by amplification of reference gene primers within the assay. Sequence reads were collapsed and filtered to measure the absolute abundance of every unique TCRbeta CDR3 rearrangement. For each sample, productive Simpson clonality was calculated as the square root of Simpson's diversity index across productive rearrangements. TCRdb obtained this table from immuneACCESS and retained in-frame rearrangements with V and J assigned. These tables miss some clones; where compared with another copy, unresolved V genes account for less than half of the shortfall, and the remainder is unexplained. V, J and clone size were drawn from that table, and D and trimming were deduced from the DNA. In this sample the table shows about 280,000 clones, about 87% of which occur a single time. The ten largest clones take up over 4% of the sample.

CDR1 and CDR2, looked up from the germline V gene, are SGHRS and YFSETQ. The germline V and J ends show losses of 2 bases and 7 bases respectively, and no gene match explains 8 bases of the junction. CDR3 length: 15 amino acids, cysteine to phenylalanine. Solely the CDR3 DNA is kept, with 45 bases framed from the first base. With respect to this clone: No cognate antigen has been identified for it. No base quality information exists; no much larger clone differs at one position.

Enrolling through a virtual design, the prospective study's participants ranged in age from roughly 18 to 100 years and lived across roughly 23 United States geographic areas. In the prospective study, cohorts were assigned on the basis of participant-reported clinical history obtained from a screening survey and a study questionnaire. Mobile phlebotomists in the prospective study collected whole blood, serum and a nasopharyngeal or oropharyngeal swab from every participant. Over an approximately 2-month period, participants in the prospective study had the option of providing additional blood draws and questionnaires. Blood samples from the prospective study were shipped frozen or at room temperature prior to DNA extraction.

The sample comprised PBMCs or T cells enriched from blood (not recorded which). The V gene is TRBV5-1 and the J gene is TRBJ2-1, with 8 bases matching TRBD2. The receptor's source is a woman aged 30 to 39 with acute COVID-19. The bases read TGCGCCAGCAGCTTAGACCTGACTAGCGATAATGAGCAGTTCTTC. Its translation is CASSLDLTSDNEQFF.